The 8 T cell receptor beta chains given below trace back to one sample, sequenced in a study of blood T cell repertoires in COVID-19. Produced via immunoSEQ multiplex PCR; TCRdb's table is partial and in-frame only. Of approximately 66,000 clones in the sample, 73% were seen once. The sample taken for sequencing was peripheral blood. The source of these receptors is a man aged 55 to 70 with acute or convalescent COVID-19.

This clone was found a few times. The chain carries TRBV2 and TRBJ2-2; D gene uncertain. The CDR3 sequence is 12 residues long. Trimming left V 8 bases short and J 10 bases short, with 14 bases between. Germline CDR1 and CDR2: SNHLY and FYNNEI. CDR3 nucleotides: TGTGCCAGCCACCTCCGCCTAACGGAGCTGTTTTTT. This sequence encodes CASHLRLTELFF.

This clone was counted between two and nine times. The CDR3, as DNA: TGTGCCAGCAGCTTGGCAGGTCCCACAGATACGCAGTATTTT. Translating it yields CASSLAGPTDTQYF. The chain links TRBV7-8 to TRBJ2-3, with unresolved D. V lost 3 bases and J lost 2, with 9 bases in between. The germline V gene has CDR1 SGHVS and CDR2 FQNEAQ. CDR3 length: 14 residues. The full variable domain, rest sourced from reference TRBV7-8 and TRBJ2-3, is GAGVSQSPRYKVAKRGQDVALRCDPISGHVSLFWYQQALGQGPEFLTYFQNEAQLDKSGLPSDRFFAERPEGSVSTLKIQRTQQEDSAVYLCASSLAGPTDTQYFGPGTRLTVL.

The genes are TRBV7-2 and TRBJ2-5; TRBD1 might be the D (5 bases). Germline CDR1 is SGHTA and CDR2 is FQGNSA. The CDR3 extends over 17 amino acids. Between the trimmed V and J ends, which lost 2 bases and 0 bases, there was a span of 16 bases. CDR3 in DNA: TGTGCCAGCAGCTTACTGGGGCTAGGAGCCTACCAAGAGACCCAGTACTTC. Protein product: CASSLLGLGAYQETQYF. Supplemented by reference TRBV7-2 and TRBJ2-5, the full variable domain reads GAGVSQSPSNKVTEKGKDVELRCDPISGHTALYWYRQSLGQGLEFLIYFQGNSAPDKSGLPSDRFSAERTGGSVSTLTIQRTQQEDSAVYLCASSLLGLGAYQETQYFGPGTRLLVL.

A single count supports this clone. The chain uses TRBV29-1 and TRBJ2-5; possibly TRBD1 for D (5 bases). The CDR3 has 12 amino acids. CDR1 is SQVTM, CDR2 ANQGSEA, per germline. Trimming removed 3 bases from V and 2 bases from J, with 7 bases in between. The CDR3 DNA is TGCAGCGTTGATACAGGACAAGAGACCCAGTACTTC. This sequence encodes CSVDTGQETQYF.

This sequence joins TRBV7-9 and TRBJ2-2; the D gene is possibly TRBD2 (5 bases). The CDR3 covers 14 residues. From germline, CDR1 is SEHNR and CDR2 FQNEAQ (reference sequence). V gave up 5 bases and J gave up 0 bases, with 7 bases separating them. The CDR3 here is CASSLEANTGELFF. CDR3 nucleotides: TGTGCCAGCAGCCTGGAGGCGAACACCGGGGAGCTGTTTTTT.

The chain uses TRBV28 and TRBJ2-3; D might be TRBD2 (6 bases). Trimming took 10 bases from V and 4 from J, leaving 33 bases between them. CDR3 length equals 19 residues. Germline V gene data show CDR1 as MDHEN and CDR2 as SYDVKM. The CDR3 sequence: CAIPARNNGGGGVADTQYF. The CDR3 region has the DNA TGTGCCATCCCGGCCCGAAACAACGGGGGTGGAGGTGTTGCAGATACGCAGTATTTT.

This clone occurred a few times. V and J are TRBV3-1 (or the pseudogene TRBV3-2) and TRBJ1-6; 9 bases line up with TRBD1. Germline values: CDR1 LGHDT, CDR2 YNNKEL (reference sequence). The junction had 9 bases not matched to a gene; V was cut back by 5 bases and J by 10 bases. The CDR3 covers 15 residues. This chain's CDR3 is CASSASGQGRSPLHF. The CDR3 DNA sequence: TGTGCCAGCAGCGCGTCCGGACAGGGGAGATCACCCCTCCACTTT.

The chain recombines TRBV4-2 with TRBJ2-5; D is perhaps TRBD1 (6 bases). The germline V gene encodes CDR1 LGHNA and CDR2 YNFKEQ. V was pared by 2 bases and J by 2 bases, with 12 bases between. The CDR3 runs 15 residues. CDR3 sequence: CASSQHRDIQETQYF. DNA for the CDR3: TGTGCCAGCAGCCAACACCGGGACATACAAGAGACCCAGTACTTC.